This is a list of T cell receptor beta chains from one sample in a study of blood T cell repertoires in COVID-19. Only in-frame clones appear in the TCRdb table, and some are missing; sequencing was by immunoSEQ multiplex PCR. Of about 240,000 clones detected, around 82% appear once; the ten largest clones hold about 4.8%. The source material was peripheral blood. The source of these receptors is a woman aged 70-85 years with acute or convalescent COVID-19. Each CDR3 is given without its conserved first and last residue. Part of the rows lack a size; the others show once, few, many or a class for expanded clones.

- | TRBV5-1 | 12 | ASSLAGGNNEQF
- | TRBV18 | 15 | ASSPGAGPQGSETQY
- | TRBV5-1 | 12 | ASSFGGLGTEAF
- | TRBV10-2 | 12 | ASSDYGGEETQY
few | TRBV30 | 11 | AWNLQGNTEAF
- | TRBV18 | 12 | ASSPTGPRNIQY
- | TRBV9 | 12 | ASSEGDRGYGYT
- | TRBV5-8 | 11 | ASMIRHNQPQH
- | TRBV24-1 | 12 | ATSDPGTSDEQF
few | TRBV6-5 | 10 | ASSRTDRGYT
many | TRBV19 | 11 | ASRPGRNTEAF
- | TRBV7-9 | 12 | ASSILTGDYGYT
- | TRBV7-2 | 12 | ASRSPPGIGELF
- | TRBV7-2 | 13 | ASSLGGGPYNEQF
- | TRBV28 | 16 | ASSLEQGAPGVTGELF
- | TRBV7-8 | 12 | ASSSGQEVQPQH
- | TRBV27 | 13 | ASSLKTGPLAEAF
- | TRBV11-2 | 15 | ASSGSPGSLSRNTIY
- | TRBV12-3/TRBV12-4 | 9 | ASSSTYEQY
- | TRBV19 | 11 | ASSIGINQPQH
- | TRBV6-2/TRBV6-3 | 12 | ASSTPRGTDTQY
- | TRBV2 | 12 | ASSVIQGAGEQY
- | TRBV30 | 13 | AWSVLNSWKNEQF
- | TRBV14 | 13 | ASSKKGSSGNTIY
- | TRBV18 | 13 | ASSETSGITNEQF
- | TRBV4-2 | 15 | ASSQESASGTTDTQY
- | TRBV2 | 13 | ASSSDSASTDTQY
- | TRBV3-1/TRBV3-2 | 12 | ASSQGSVNTEAF
- | TRBV6-5 | 12 | ASSSGRSGNTIY
- | TRBV5-4 | 11 | ASTWTGEETQY
- | TRBV6-5 | 12 | ASSYRQGQVSLT
- | TRBV19 | 13 | ASRVASSYNSPLH
- | TRBV4-2 | 14 | ASSQDSQGVGYGYT
few | TRBV19 | 12 | ASSMGLADYEQY
- | TRBV24-1 | 13 | ATSDESRGDYGYT
- | TRBV14 | 14 | ASSRRQTGLTGELF
- | TRBV4-2 | 15 | ASSQDRQGALGQPQH
- | TRBV5-6 | 13 | ASSSDSSSGNTIY
- | TRBV18 | 12 | ASSPSGGQETQY
few | TRBV4-1 | 14 | ASSQELGLMNTEAF
- | TRBV7-2 | 14 | ASSLDRGGPLDTQY
- | TRBV19 | 14 | ASSMGIAGGWNEQF
- | TRBV5-1 | 12 | ASRRQTGVSEAF
- | TRBV6-5 | 12 | ASSYSQGNSPLH
few | TRBV27 | 11 | ASSPGGGQGYT
- | TRBV11-2 | 12 | ASSPSEPPYGYT